These 20 T cell receptor beta chains were all obtained from the same sample, sequenced in a study of blood T cell repertoires in COVID-19 (dated by TCRdb to between 2020 and 2021). The library was obtained by the immunoSEQ multiplex PCR assay. TCRdb took this table from immuneACCESS and kept in-frame rearrangements with V and J called. Such tables lack part of the clones; where checked against another copy, unresolved V genes explain under half of the gap, and the rest is unexplained. This sample gives hundreds of thousands of clones in total; about nine tenths of them show up just once. Together, the top ten hold under 2% of the sample. The material sequenced was peripheral blood. The receptors were gathered from a woman aged 60-70 years who had recovered from COVID-19.

The V and J genes are TRBV7-2 and TRBJ2-1, with TRBD2 identical over 14 bases. The CDR3 covers 16 residues. After removal of 5 bases from V and 8 bases from J, the junction contained 8 bases not matched to a gene. Looked up from germline, CDR1 is SGHTA and CDR2 is FQGNSA. CDR3 nucleotides: TGTGCCAGCAGCATCGGGACTAGCGGGGGCTTTGATGAGCAGTTCTTC. Translation gives CASSIGTSGGFDEQFF.

This clone was seen a single time. The chain employs TRBV7-3 and TRBJ2-3; TRBD2 matches at 15 bases. The CDR3 length is 20 residues. Germline V gene lookup returns CDR1 SGHTA and CDR2 FQGTGA. Trimming took 3 bases from V and 0 from J; bases not matched to a gene: 10. In nucleotides, the CDR3 is TGTGCCAGCAGCTTCTCTCCGGGACTAGCGGGGGGCACTAGCACAGATACGCAGTATTTT. This codes for CASSFSPGLAGGTSTDTQYF.

This clone was observed a few times. The V call is TRBV28, the J call TRBJ1-4; D ambiguous. Per the germline V gene, CDR1 is MDHEN and CDR2 is SYDVKM. The CDR3 extends over 16 amino acids. V was shortened by 3 bases and J by 0 bases, with 11 bases between the two germline ends. CDR3 region: CASSFLNIATNEKLFF. CDR3 nucleotide sequence: TGTGCCAGCAGTTTTCTCAACATTGCAACTAATGAAAAACTGTTTTTT.

The chain carries TRBV11-2 and TRBJ2-5, with TRBD1 matching over 7 bases. Trimming cost V 10 bases and J 3 bases; bases outside gene matches: 5. The germline V gene encodes CDR1 SGHAT and CDR2 FQNNGV. This CDR3 has 12 residues. The CDR3 nucleotides are TGTGCCACAGAGGGGACAGAAGAGACCCAGTACTTC. This translates into CATEGTEETQYF.

This chain connects TRBV2 to TRBJ1-4, with TRBD1 matching over 9 bases. The CDR3 spans 16 residues. Unmatched junction bases numbered 6, after V lost 4 bases and J lost 3 bases. Germline V CDR1 and CDR2: SNHLY, FYNNEI. CDR3 residues: CASSGDRGFSNEKLFF. The CDR3 region has the DNA TGTGCCAGCAGTGGCGACAGGGGGTTCTCTAATGAAAAACTGTTTTTT.

The chain has TRBV11-2 and TRBJ1-5; D may be TRBD1 (5 bases). Germline CDR1 is SGHAT and CDR2 is FQNNGV. Trimming took off 0 bases at V and 7 bases at J, with 13 bases between the two ends. The CDR3 covers 15 residues. CDR3 sequence: CASSLEGALWQPQHF. The CDR3 DNA sequence: TGTGCCAGCAGCTTAGAAGGGGCGCTGTGGCAGCCCCAGCATTTT.

The V and J genes are TRBV19 and TRBJ1-5, with D unresolved. Germline V gene data show CDR1 as LNHDA and CDR2 as SQIVND (reference sequence). The CDR3 contains 15 residues. The V end was cut by 7 bases, the J end by 0 bases, with 13 bases between. The CDR3 reads CASTKSGLSNQPQHF. CDR3 DNA: TGTGCCAGTACCAAAAGTGGACTTAGCAATCAGCCCCAGCATTTT.

This rearrangement joins TRBV6-1 to TRBJ1-3; perhaps TRBD1 as D (6 bases). Deletions cut 2 bases from V and 4 bases from J, with 18 bases between. Germline V gene sequence: CDR1 MNHNS, CDR2 SASEGT. This CDR3 comprises 17 residues. The CDR3 sequence: CASSESGGVGLGNTIYF. CDR3 DNA: TGTGCCAGCAGTGAATCGGGGGGCGTGGGGCTAGGAAACACCATATATTTT.

CDR3 sequence reads: CASSFVQGAHGYTF. The CDR3 DNA sequence: TGTGCCAGCAGTTTTGTCCAGGGGGCGCATGGCTACACCTTC. The chain recombines TRBV27 with TRBJ1-2; TRBD1 agrees at 8 bases. Looked up from germline, CDR1 is MNHEY and CDR2 is SMNVEV (reference sequence). J lost 6 bases, V lost 3 bases, and 6 bases had no gene match. The CDR3 has 14 amino acids.

This clone showed up just once. The rearrangement links TRBV28 to TRBJ1-3; maybe TRBD1 (5 bases). There are 15 residues in the CDR3. V was shortened by 7 bases and J by 0 bases, with 13 bases between the two germline ends. Germline V CDR1 and CDR2: MDHEN, SYDVKM. Written as DNA, the CDR3 is TGTGCCAGCAAAACCCCAGGGATCTCTGGAAACACCATATATTTT. Protein sequence: CASKTPGISGNTIYF.

This clone was found once. V gene TRBV7-2 combines with J gene TRBJ1-2; the match to TRBD1 covers 7 bases. Germline lookup yields CDR1 SGHTA and CDR2 FQGNSA. CDR3 length: 13 residues. V shed 6 bases and J 4 bases; nucleotides not matched to a gene: 5. This CDR3 reads CASRFGQAYGYTF. DNA for the CDR3: TGTGCCAGCAGATTCGGACAGGCCTATGGCTACACCTTC. Complete variable domain (other parts from reference TRBV7-2 and TRBJ1-2): GAGVSQSPSNKVTEKGKDVELRCDPISGHTALYWYRQSLGQGLEFLIYFQGNSAPDKSGLPSDRFSAERTGGSVSTLTIQRTQQEDSAVYLCASRFGQAYGYTFGSGTRLTVV.

The rearrangement links TRBV29-1 to TRBJ1-2; no clear D gene. Germline V gives CDR1 SQVTM, CDR2 ANQGSEA. The V end lost 0 bases, the J end lost 4 bases, and 6 bases lay between the germline ends. CDR3 length equals 12 residues. The CDR3 DNA is TGCAGCGTTGAAGAGCACAGCTATGGCTACACCTTC. Its translation: CSVEEHSYGYTF.

The gene calls are TRBV3-1 (or the pseudogene TRBV3-2) and TRBJ1-3, with a tentative D call TRBD1 (6 bases). The CDR3 sequence is 15 residues long. CDR1 LGHDT and CDR2 YNNKEL come from the germline V gene (reference sequence). V was pared by 1 base and J by 8 bases, with 15 bases between. The CDR3 DNA sequence: TGTGCCAGCAGCCAAGTTTTGGTGGGGGCCTACACCATATATTTT. This encodes CASSQVLVGAYTIYF.

This rearrangement joins TRBV6-2 or TRBV6-3 to TRBJ1-2; D not certain. The CDR3 contains 12 residues. Deletions cut 6 bases from V and 3 bases from J, with 8 bases between. Germline lookup yields CDR1 MNHEY and CDR2 SVGEGT. DNA of the CDR3: TGTGCCAGCAGCCAGCTGGACTATGGCTACACCTTC. It translates to CASSQLDYGYTF.

The V and J genes are TRBV2 and TRBJ2-2, with a possible D match to TRBD2 (6 bases). The ends were cut back, 0 bases at V and 6 bases at J, with 11 bases in the middle. CDR1 and CDR2 from the germline V gene are SNHLY and FYNNEI. The CDR3 is 15 residues long. CDR3 coding DNA: TGTGCCAGCAGTGAAGCCGGGGGTTGGGCCGGGGAGCTGTTTTTT. It is translated as CASSEAGGWAGELFF.

This chain uses TRBV15 with TRBJ1-1; TRBD1 matches 10 bases. From germline, CDR1 is LNHNV and CDR2 YYDKDF (reference sequence). There are 19 residues in the CDR3. Losses at the gene ends were 0 bases for V and 5 bases for J; bases not matched to a gene: 15. This CDR3 is CATSRDQGTGAFVGTEAFF. In DNA form, the CDR3 reads TGTGCCACCAGCAGAGACCAAGGGACAGGGGCTTTTGTAGGGACTGAAGCTTTCTTT.

This chain connects TRBV9 to TRBJ2-6, with D perhaps matching TRBD2 (7 bases). Germline values: CDR1 SGDLS, CDR2 YYNGEE. The V end was cut by 7 bases, the J end by 4 bases, with 12 bases between. The CDR3 extends over 14 amino acids. The CDR3: CASGRGAGANVLTF. The CDR3 bases are TGTGCCAGCGGACGGGGGGCCGGGGCCAACGTCCTGACTTTC.

A word on this clone: At one of its ends the junction is not consistent with the germline gene, which may arise from a read error. The chain is built from TRBV25-1 and TRBJ2-3; 8 nucleotides line up with TRBD1. Germline assignment: CDR1 MGHDK and CDR2 SYGVNS. CDR3 length: 16 amino acids. The CDR3 protein is CASSEYRGRSIDTQYF. CDR3 DNA: TGTGCCAGCAGTGAATACAGGGGGCGAAGCATAGATACGCAGTATTTT.

The J gene is TRBJ1-1, the V gene TRBV18, with D unclear. Germline-derived CDR1 and CDR2 are KGHSH and LQKENI. CDR3 length: 13 amino acids. Deletions cut 4 bases from V and 5 bases from J, with 11 bases between. CDR3 loop: CASSRAGWTEAFF. As DNA, the CDR3 is TGTGCCAGCTCACGGGCAGGATGGACTGAAGCTTTCTTT.

The rearrangement links TRBV7-2 to TRBJ2-7; TRBD2 agrees at 8 bases. The CDR3 is 15 amino acids. The germline V gene has CDR1 SGHTA and CDR2 FQGNSA. The junction had 11 bases not matched to a gene; V was cut back by 0 bases and J by 10 bases. CDR3 nucleotide sequence: TGTGCCAGCAGCTTAGCGCTTGCGGGGGGCGGACTCCAGTACTTC. Encoded protein: CASSLALAGGGLQYF.